The 10 T cell receptor beta chains given below trace back to one sample, sequenced in a study of blood T cell repertoires in COVID-19. Libraries were prepared by immunoSEQ multiplex PCR; TCRdb keeps only in-frame clonotypes and omits some of them. The sample includes roughly 140,000 clones, around 83% seen only once; the top ten take approximately 7.1%. Sequenced input: peripheral blood. The receptor set was obtained from a woman between 45 and 65 years old in a cohort sampled during active or convalescent COVID-19.

The chain employs TRBV5-1 and TRBJ2-2; 9 bases are a match to TRBD2. The V segment lost 6 bases and the J segment 6 bases; nucleotides outside the gene matches: 6. The CDR3 is 14 residues long. From germline, CDR1 is SGHRS and CDR2 YFSETQ. The CDR3, as DNA: TGCGCCAGCAAAGGGACTAGCCTTCCCGGGGAGCTGTTTTTT. This translates into CASKGTSLPGELFF.

The chain uses TRBV9 and TRBJ1-1, with 7 bases identical to TRBD1. The CDR3 length is 14 residues. J was trimmed by 4 bases and V by 4 bases; bases with no gene match: 7. Per germline, CDR1 SGDLS and CDR2 YYNGEE. DNA of the CDR3: TGTGCCAGCAGCTCAACAGGGGTGAGCACTGAAGCTTTCTTT. This encodes CASSSTGVSTEAFF.

The rearrangement links TRBV4-1 to TRBJ1-3; TRBD1 aligns across 9 bases. Germline V gene lookup returns CDR1 MGHRA and CDR2 YSYEKL. V gave up 0 bases and J gave up 0 bases; unmatched junction bases: 3. CDR3 length: 17 residues. The CDR3 DNA sequence: TGCGCCAGCAGCCAAGATGGGACAGGGCGCTCTGGAAACACCATATATTTT. It yields the protein CASSQDGTGRSGNTIYF.

Note on this clone: Sequence at one end of the junction differs from germline and may be a read error. J is TRBJ2-5 and V is TRBV7-7, with D possibly being TRBD1 (5 bases). Germline V gene sequence: CDR1 SSHAT, CDR2 FNYEAQ (reference sequence). The CDR3 consists of 16 residues. CDR3 sequence: CASSLARGAPQETQYF. The CDR3 coding sequence is TGTGCTAGCAGCTTAGCTCGTGGGGCCCCTCAAGAGACCCAGTACTTC.

The chain employs TRBV19 and TRBJ2-5, with 8 bases identical to TRBD2. The trim removed 4 bases at V and 1 base at J, leaving 2 bases unmatched. The CDR3 extends over 14 amino acids. Germline CDR1 and CDR2: LNHDA and SQIVND (reference sequence). This CDR3 is CASSSGGLQETQYF. DNA of the CDR3: TGTGCCAGTAGTAGCGGGGGGCTCCAAGAGACCCAGTACTTC.

The chain has TRBV24-1 and TRBJ2-2; 7 nucleotides agree with TRBD1. Germline V gene data show CDR1 as KGHDR and CDR2 as SFDVKD. The CDR3 loop spans 16 amino acids. V gave up 4 bases and J gave up 3 bases; unmatched junction bases: 7. The CDR3 region has the DNA TGTGCCACCAGTGAGCGACAGGGTATCGACACCGGGGAGCTGTTTTTT. Its protein product is CATSERQGIDTGELFF.

V usage is TRBV2 and J usage is TRBJ1-2; TRBD1 agrees at 9 bases. CDR3 length: 14 amino acids. Germline trimming cut 5 bases from V and 4 bases from J; bases unmatched to any gene: 5. Germline-derived CDR1 and CDR2 are SNHLY and FYNNEI. CDR3 in DNA: TGTGCCAGCAGTCGAGGGACAGGGCTCTATGGCTACACCTTC. It is translated as CASSRGTGLYGYTF.

This clone occurred a few times. This chain links TRBV6-5 with TRBJ1-4, with a possible D match to TRBD1 (6 bases). V lost 6 bases, J lost 6 bases, and 17 bases lay in between. Germline assignment: CDR1 MNHEY and CDR2 SVGAGI. The CDR3 loop spans 15 amino acids. CDR3 protein: CASRATGRGDEKLFF. The CDR3 DNA reads as TGTGCCAGCAGAGCCACAGGGCGCGGCGATGAAAAACTGTTTTTT.

In its sample, this clone was seen a few times. V and J are TRBV10-3 and TRBJ2-7; 7 nucleotides agree with TRBD1. The CDR3 loop spans 16 amino acids. CDR1 is ENHRY, CDR2 SYGVKD, per germline. V shed 0 bases, J shed 1 base, and the junction held 6 bases outside the gene matches. CDR3 coding DNA: TGTGCCATCAGTGAGTCTTCTCGACAGGGTTCCTACGAGCAGTACTTC. It yields the protein CAISESSRQGSYEQYF.

The gene calls are TRBV4-3 and TRBJ2-2; 10 positions match TRBD2. The J segment lost 2 bases and the V segment lost 4 bases, leaving 7 bases of the junction unmatched. The CDR3 is made up of 17 amino acids. Germline V gives CDR1 LGHNA, CDR2 YSLEER. CDR3 region: CASSPARTSGNTGELFF. CDR3 nucleotide sequence: TGCGCCAGCAGCCCCGCCAGGACTAGCGGCAACACCGGGGAGCTGTTTTTT.